This is a list of T cell receptor beta chains from one sample in a study of read filtering for tumor transcriptome and immune sequencing. TCRdb fed the reads into MiXCR, producing one record per CDR3 protein. The table includes fewer than 90,000 distinct CDR3 sequences, 9% to 15% detected once. Sample: a population of CD138-negative cells sorted from bone marrow. The receptors shown here come from a donor over 35 with multiple myeloma. Each CDR3 is given with its conserved first and last residue. Each record gives: V gene, J gene, clone size, D gene, CDR3 DNA, CDR3 protein. A D gene is named only where the DNA matches it firmly. Size is omitted from some rows. Given values are once, few, many or a class for expanded clones.

V: TRBV29-1
J: TRBJ2-1
size: many
D: TRBD1
DNA: TGCAGCGTCGTAGGACAGGGGGTCACTGAGCAGTTCTTC
CDR3: CSVVGQGVTEQFF

V: TRBV7-9
J: TRBJ2-2
size: many
D: TRBD2
DNA: TGTGCCAGCAGGCTAGCGGTCGCGAACACCGGGGAGCTGTTTTTT
CDR3: CASRLAVANTGELFF

V: TRBV29-1
J: TRBJ2-1
size: many
D: TRBD1
DNA: TGCAGCGTTGAAACAGGGGCCGACAATGAGCAGTTCTTC
CDR3: CSVETGADNEQFF

V: TRBV5-4
J: TRBJ1-1
size: -
D: -
DNA: TGTGCCAGCAGCTTGGATCAGGGCTCCGAAGCTTTCTTT
CDR3: CASSLDQGSEAFF

V: TRBV5-1
J: TRBJ1-6
size: many
D: -
DNA: TGCGCCAGCAGCTTGAGGGGGTCCGGAAATTCACCCCTCCACTTT
CDR3: CASSLRGSGNSPLHF

V: TRBV28
J: TRBJ2-2
size: -
D: -
DNA: TGTGCCGGCAGTTTATACAGCTCCTATAACACCGGGGAGCTGTTTTTT
CDR3: CAGSLYSSYNTGELFF

V: TRBV7-3
J: TRBJ2-5
size: few
D: -
DNA: TGTGCCAGCAGCTTACGTACAGCGGGGACCCAGTACTTC
CDR3: CASSLRTAGTQYF

V: TRBV5-1
J: TRBJ1-4
size: many
D: -
DNA: TGCGCCAGCACCACCGGGACGGACCTTGAAAAACTGTTTTTT
CDR3: CASTTGTDLEKLFF

V: TRBV28
J: TRBJ2-3
size: many
D: TRBD1
DNA: TGTGCCAGCACCCAGGGGGAGACAGGGGCAGAAACAGATACGCAGTATTTT
CDR3: CASTQGETGAETDTQYF

V: TRBV24-1
J: TRBJ2-5
size: many
D: TRBD2
DNA: TGTGCCACCAGTGATCCGCTTAGCGGGAGAGGGGAGACCCAGTACTTC
CDR3: CATSDPLSGRGETQYF

V: TRBV5-1
J: TRBJ2-7
size: many
D: TRBD2
DNA: TGCGCCAGCAGCTCCGCCCCAGGACTAGCGGTCCGCTACGAGCAGTACTTC
CDR3: CASSSAPGLAVRYEQYF

V: TRBV7-2
J: TRBJ2-7
size: -
D: -
DNA: TGTGCCAGCAGCCACACCCGGACTAACTCCTACGAGCAGTACTTC
CDR3: CASSHTRTNSYEQYF

V: TRBV12-3/TRBV12-4
J: TRBJ1-1
size: -
D: -
DNA: TGTACCAGCAGCCCTGGGGGCACTGAAGCTTTCTTT
CDR3: CTSSPGGTEAFF

V: TRBV20-1
J: TRBJ1-5
size: many
D: TRBD1
DNA: TGCAGTGTTAGACAGGGAGATCAGCCCCAGCATTTT
CDR3: CSVRQGDQPQHF

V: TRBV28
J: TRBJ2-1
size: many
D: TRBD1
DNA: TGTGCCAGCAACAGGGGCGAGAGCTCCTACAATGAGCAGTTCTTC
CDR3: CASNRGESSYNEQFF

V: TRBV29-1
J: TRBJ1-1
size: many
D: TRBD1
DNA: TGCAGCGCCCAGGGGGACGGATACACTGAAGCTTTCTTT
CDR3: CSAQGDGYTEAFF

V: TRBV29-1
J: TRBJ1-2
size: -
D: TRBD1
DNA: TGCAGCGTTAATCCGGGACAGGCTGCTAACTATGGCTACACCTTC
CDR3: CSVNPGQAANYGYTF

V: TRBV20-1
J: TRBJ1-1
size: many
D: -
DNA: TGCAGTGCTATACCGGGCGGCACTGAAGCTTTCTTT
CDR3: CSAIPGGTEAFF

V: TRBV7-8
J: TRBJ2-5
size: many
D: TRBD1
DNA: TGTGCCAGCAGCTCCGGGACAGGGGTAGAGACCCAGTACTTC
CDR3: CASSSGTGVETQYF

V: TRBV12-3/TRBV12-4
J: TRBJ1-6
size: many
D: -
DNA: TGTGCCAGCACGGCGAGCTCCTATAATTCACCCCTCCACTTT
CDR3: CASTASSYNSPLHF

V: TRBV6-5
J: TRBJ1-5
size: many
D: -
DNA: TGTGCCAGCAGTTACTCGAGCAATCAGCCCCAGCATTTT
CDR3: CASSYSSNQPQHF

V: TRBV5-1
J: TRBJ2-5
size: many
D: TRBD2
DNA: TGCGCCAGCAGCTTGATAGCGGGAGGAGCGGAGACCCAGTACTTC
CDR3: CASSLIAGGAETQYF

V: TRBV20-1
J: TRBJ2-5
size: few
D: -
DNA: TGCAGTGCTCTGCTTGGAGAGACCCAGCACTTC
CDR3: CSALLGETQHF

V: TRBV5-1
J: TRBJ2-1
size: many
D: TRBD2
DNA: TGCGCCAGCAGCTTCCGTCGGACTAGCGGGGGTGAGAATGAGCAGTTCTTC
CDR3: CASSFRRTSGGENEQFF

V: TRBV7-3
J: TRBJ1-5
size: few
D: TRBD1
DNA: TGTGCCAGCAGCCAAGGACAGGGAAGCAATCAGCCCCAGCATTTT
CDR3: CASSQGQGSNQPQHF

V: TRBV11-2
J: TRBJ1-1
size: many
D: TRBD1
DNA: TGTGCCAGCAGCTTAGCCAGACAGGGGTCGAACACTGAAGCTTTCTTT
CDR3: CASSLARQGSNTEAFF

V: TRBV7-8
J: TRBJ2-1
size: many
D: -
DNA: TGTGCCAGCAGCGCAGGGGGGGAAGTCAATGAGCAGTTCTTC
CDR3: CASSAGGEVNEQFF

V: TRBV19
J: TRBJ2-7
size: few
D: -
DNA: TGTGCCAGTAGTGAGGGGATGGGGGTCTACGAGCAGTACTTC
CDR3: CASSEGMGVYEQYF

V: TRBV6-1
J: TRBJ2-5
size: many
D: -
DNA: TGTGCCAGCAGTCGTGGGATAGCGGCGGAGACCCAGTACTTC
CDR3: CASSRGIAAETQYF

V: TRBV30
J: TRBJ1-2
size: -
D: TRBD1
DNA: TGTGCCTGGAAGACAGGGACTACTTATGGCTACACCTTC
CDR3: CAWKTGTTYGYTF

V: TRBV6-5
J: TRBJ2-1
size: many
D: TRBD2
DNA: TGTGCCAGCAGTTACGGGGCTAGCGGGGTGGACAATGAGCAGTTCTTC
CDR3: CASSYGASGVDNEQFF

V: TRBV6-2/TRBV6-3
J: TRBJ2-7
size: many
D: TRBD1
DNA: TGTGCCAGCAGTTATTTCCTTCGGACAGGGCCCTACGAGCAGTACTTC
CDR3: CASSYFLRTGPYEQYF

V: TRBV7-9
J: TRBJ2-7
size: many
D: -
DNA: TGTGCCAGCAGCTCGACGCAGGGATACTACGAGCAGTACTTC
CDR3: CASSSTQGYYEQYF

V: TRBV2
J: TRBJ2-1
size: many
D: TRBD2
DNA: TGTGCCAGCAGACCGACTAGCGGGGATTCCAATGAGCAGTTCTTC
CDR3: CASRPTSGDSNEQFF

V: TRBV29-1
J: TRBJ2-7
size: many
D: TRBD2
DNA: TGCAGCGTTGGAGGGACTAGCGGGGTCTACGAGCAGTACTTC
CDR3: CSVGGTSGVYEQYF

V: TRBV5-1
J: TRBJ1-4
size: few
D: TRBD1
DNA: TGCACCAGCAGCATGGGACAGGGCTCTGAAAAACTGTTTTTT
CDR3: CTSSMGQGSEKLFF

V: TRBV20-1
J: TRBJ2-3
size: -
D: -
DNA: TGCAGTGCCGGTGGGCGGGGTCGGAGGGAGGAGACGCAGTATTTT
CDR3: CSAGGRGRREETQYF

V: TRBV18
J: TRBJ2-7
size: few
D: TRBD1
DNA: TGTGCCAGCTCACCGGGGACAGTGCGCTACGAGCAGTACTTC
CDR3: CASSPGTVRYEQYF

V: TRBV11-2
J: TRBJ2-1
size: many
D: TRBD2
DNA: TGTGCCAGCAGCTTAGCCTGGACTAGCGGAAGCTCCTACAATGAGCAGTTCTTC
CDR3: CASSLAWTSGSSYNEQFF

V: TRBV27
J: TRBJ2-1
size: -
D: TRBD2
DNA: TGTGCCAGCAGTTTATCGCCTAGCGGGAGTTGGTTCTTC
CDR3: CASSLSPSGSWFF

V: TRBV5-1
J: TRBJ2-1
size: many
D: TRBD2
DNA: TGCGCCAGCAGCTTCCTAGCGGGAGGGCGGAATGAGCAGTTCTTC
CDR3: CASSFLAGGRNEQFF

V: TRBV2
J: TRBJ1-1
size: many
D: -
DNA: TGTGCCAGCATTAACCCCAGGCCCGGTCGAGCTTTCTTT
CDR3: CASINPRPGRAFF

V: TRBV7-9
J: TRBJ1-2
size: many
D: -
DNA: TGTGCCAGCAGCTTACAGGGTATCAACTATGGCTACACCTTC
CDR3: CASSLQGINYGYTF

V: TRBV7-3
J: TRBJ2-3
size: -
D: TRBD2
DNA: TGTGCCAGCAGCCGACTAGCGGGAGCCACAGATACGCAGTATTTT
CDR3: CASSRLAGATDTQYF

V: TRBV12-5
J: TRBJ1-2
size: -
D: TRBD1
DNA: TGTGCTAGTGGCTCCGGGACAGGTGATGGCTACACCTTC
CDR3: CASGSGTGDGYTF

V: TRBV7-8
J: TRBJ1-1
size: many
D: TRBD1
DNA: TGTGCCAGCCACAGGGGGTCGATGAACACTGAAGCTTTCTTT
CDR3: CASHRGSMNTEAFF

V: TRBV29-1
J: TRBJ1-1
size: many
D: -
DNA: TGCAGCGTTGACAGGCGGACCACTGAAGCTTTCTTT
CDR3: CSVDRRTTEAFF

V: TRBV6-5
J: TRBJ2-5
size: many
D: -
DNA: TGTGCCAGCAGTTACACCGGGGTAGGAGGGACCGGCCAAGAGACCCAGTACTTC
CDR3: CASSYTGVGGTGQETQYF

V: TRBV19
J: TRBJ2-5
size: many
D: -
DNA: TGTGCCAGTAGTATGTTGCAGGGGTTACAAGAGACCCAGTACTTC
CDR3: CASSMLQGLQETQYF

V: TRBV15
J: TRBJ1-5
size: -
D: -
DNA: TGTGCCACCAGCAGAGATTTTGGGCGGGAAAATCAGCCCCAGCATTTT
CDR3: CATSRDFGRENQPQHF

V: TRBV6-1
J: TRBJ2-7
size: many
D: -
DNA: TGTGCCAGCAGTGAAGGAGATGAGGAACCGCAGTACTTC
CDR3: CASSEGDEEPQYF

V: TRBV23-1
J: TRBJ2-3
size: many
D: -
DNA: TGCGCCCGCCAGGACCGAGGCACAGATACGCAGTATTTT
CDR3: CARQDRGTDTQYF

V: TRBV12-3/TRBV12-4
J: TRBJ1-5
size: many
D: TRBD1
DNA: TGTGCCAGCTCCAGAGTACAGGGGATACAGCCCCAGCATTTT
CDR3: CASSRVQGIQPQHF

V: TRBV10-3
J: TRBJ2-1
size: -
D: TRBD1
DNA: TGTGCCATCAGTGCAGGGGGCCTAAATGAGCAGTTCTTC
CDR3: CAISAGGLNEQFF

V: TRBV18
J: TRBJ2-2
size: few
D: -
DNA: TGTGCCAGCTCACCACCGGGGAGTCAAAGGCTCGGGGAGCTGTTTTTT
CDR3: CASSPPGSQRLGELFF

V: TRBV6-4
J: TRBJ2-1
size: many
D: TRBD2
DNA: TGTGCCAGCAGTCAGGGGGTAGGACTAGCGGGCTATGAGCAGTTCTTC
CDR3: CASSQGVGLAGYEQFF

V: TRBV7-9
J: TRBJ2-3
size: many
D: TRBD2
DNA: TGTGCCAGCAGTCCTCTTCGGACTAGCGGAAGCACAGATACGCAGTATTTT
CDR3: CASSPLRTSGSTDTQYF

V: TRBV27
J: TRBJ2-2
size: many
D: TRBD2
DNA: TGTGCCAGCAGTTCAGCGGGAGGAATTTCCGGGGAGCTGTTTTTT
CDR3: CASSSAGGISGELFF

V: TRBV21-1
J: TRBJ2-1
size: -
D: -
DNA: TGTGCCAGCCCCTATTGTGGCGGGAATGAGCAGTTCTTC
CDR3: CASPYCGGNEQFF